The 3 T cell receptor beta chains in this list originate from one sample, sequenced in a study of OX40 agonist ivuxolimab in advanced cancers. Sequencing used immunoSEQ multiplex PCR; TCRdb keeps in-frame clones, though not all of them. The data hold about 36,000 clones, with about four fifths observed a single time. This specimen was CD4+ or CD8+ T cells sorted from blood, taken in a trial of the OX40 agonist ivuxolimab. The source of these receptors is an adult with an advanced solid tumor such as melanoma, head and neck, liver or kidney cancer.

This chain joins TRBV7-9 and TRBJ2-7, with a tentative D call TRBD1 (5 bases). V shed 1 base and J shed 5 bases, with 15 bases lying between them. From germline, CDR1 is SEHNR and CDR2 FQNEAQ (reference sequence). The CDR3 runs 15 residues. The CDR3 DNA follows: TGTGCCAGCAGCTTAGTAGCCAGGGTCATAGACGAGCAGTACTTC. Translating it yields CASSLVARVIDEQYF.

V and J are TRBV19 and TRBJ1-2; TRBD1 matches 9 bases. V shed 3 bases, J shed 2 bases, and the junction held 1 base outside the gene matches. CDR3 length: 14 residues. Germline CDR1 and CDR2: LNHDA and SQIVND (reference sequence). The CDR3 DNA reads as TGTGCCAGTAGTATTACAGGGGGCAACTATGGCTACACCTTC. The encoded protein is CASSITGGNYGYTF.

The rearrangement joins TRBV5-1 to TRBJ2-5; D is unresolved. The CDR3 is made up of 15 amino acids. The V end lost 0 bases, the J end lost 1 base, and 10 bases lay between the germline ends. Per the germline V gene, CDR1 is SGHRS and CDR2 is YFSETQ. The CDR3 spells CASSLELAVQETQYF. Written as DNA, the CDR3 is TGCGCCAGCAGCTTGGAGTTGGCTGTCCAAGAGACCCAGTACTTC.